This T cell receptor beta chain was documented in a study of spatial heterogeneity in lung cancer. Study-wide results and caveats: How many expanded intratumoral alpha and beta TCRs were present tracked the tumor mutation count, which was a count of nonsynonymous mutations.

CDR1 is MNHEY and CDR2 is SVGAGI in the germline V gene. The CDR3 runs 15 residues. V lost 4 bases, J lost 0 bases, and 10 bases lay in between. Stated time point: sample taken at primary tumor resection. TCRdb reprocessed the 5' RACE reads with MiXCR, giving one entry per CDR3 protein. In the table there are 4,500 to 5,000 distinct CDR3 sequences, around an eighth of which are singletons. This clonotype is termed medium-sized (0.01 to 0.1%). As yet, its antigen is unknown. With the library built for alpha chains, this beta chain is off target and its frequency is not meaningful. The sample consisted of lung tumor tissue, taken at surgery. The chain recombines TRBV6-5 with TRBJ1-3, with D tentatively TRBD1 (6 bases). The receptor's source is a male donor with early-stage non-small cell lung cancer. The CDR3 protein is CASSFDRRSGNTIYF. DNA for the CDR3: TGTGCCAGCAGTTTTGACAGGCGCTCTGGAAACACCATATATTTT.